This T cell receptor beta chain was recovered during a study of shared clonotypes between healthy human individuals. The data were produced by immunoSEQ multiplex PCR, yet TCRdb's version contains in-frame clones alone and is incomplete. The profile shows 650,000 to 800,000 clones, 92% of them singletons. CD8 cells classed as naive were CD45RO-negative and positively selected for CCR7, excluding terminally differentiated effector memory CD45RA+ cells. With 7 bases removed from V and 6 bases from J, the gap between germline ends came to 18 bases. This CDR3 is built from 14 residues. Germline CDR1 reads SGHDN; CDR2 reads FVKESK.

Sequencing input: naive CD8+ T cells sorted from blood. The rearrangement uses TRBV14 and TRBJ1-2; TRBD1 is a possible D gene (5 bases). This sequence was found in a man aged 25 to 45 in good health. The CDR3: CASTLVDSGNGYTF. CDR3 DNA sequence: TGTGCCAGCACCCTGGTCGACAGCGGGAATGGCTACACCTTC.